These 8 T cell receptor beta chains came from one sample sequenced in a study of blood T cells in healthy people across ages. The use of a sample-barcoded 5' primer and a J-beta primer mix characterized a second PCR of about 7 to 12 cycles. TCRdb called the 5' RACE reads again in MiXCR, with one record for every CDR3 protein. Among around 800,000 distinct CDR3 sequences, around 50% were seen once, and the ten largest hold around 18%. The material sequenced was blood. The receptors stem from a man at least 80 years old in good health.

The chain's CDR3 is CSAWTSDYNEQFF. The DNA of the CDR3 is TGCAGTGCCTGGACTAGCGACTACAATGAGCAGTTCTTC. This chain links TRBV20-1 with TRBJ2-1, with 9 bases matching TRBD2. The CDR3 is made up of 13 amino acids. J was trimmed by 3 bases and V by 6 bases; bases with no gene match: 3. Germline lookup yields CDR1 DFQATT and CDR2 SNEGSKA (reference sequence).

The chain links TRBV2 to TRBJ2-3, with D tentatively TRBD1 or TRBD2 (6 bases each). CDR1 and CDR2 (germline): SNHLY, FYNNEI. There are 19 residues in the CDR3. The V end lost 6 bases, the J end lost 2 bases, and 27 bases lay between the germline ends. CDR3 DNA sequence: TGTGCCAGCAGCGATTCCGGGCGAGGGGGGACCTTGGACACAGATACGCAGTATTTT. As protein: CASSDSGRGGTLDTDTQYF.

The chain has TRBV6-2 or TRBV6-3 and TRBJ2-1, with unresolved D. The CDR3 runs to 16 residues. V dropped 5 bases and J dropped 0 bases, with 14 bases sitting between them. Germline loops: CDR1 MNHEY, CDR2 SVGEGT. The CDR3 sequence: CASSRPSRSSYNEQFF. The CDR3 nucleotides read TGTGCCAGCAGTCGCCCAAGTCGGAGCTCCTACAATGAGCAGTTCTTC.

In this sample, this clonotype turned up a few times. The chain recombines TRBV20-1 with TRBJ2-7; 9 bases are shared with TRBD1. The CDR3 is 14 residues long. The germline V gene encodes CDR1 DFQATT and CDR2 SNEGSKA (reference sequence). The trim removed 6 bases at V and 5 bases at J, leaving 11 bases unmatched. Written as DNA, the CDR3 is TGCAGTGCGCGCCCGGGACAGGGTAAAAACGAGCAGTACTTC. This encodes CSARPGQGKNEQYF.

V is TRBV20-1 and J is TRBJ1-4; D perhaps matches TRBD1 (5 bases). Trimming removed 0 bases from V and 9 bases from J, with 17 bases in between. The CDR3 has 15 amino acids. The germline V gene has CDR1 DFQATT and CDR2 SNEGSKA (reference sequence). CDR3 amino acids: CSARDIKRDLKKLFF. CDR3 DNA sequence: TGCAGTGCTAGAGATATTAAACGGGACCTAAAAAAACTGTTTTTT.

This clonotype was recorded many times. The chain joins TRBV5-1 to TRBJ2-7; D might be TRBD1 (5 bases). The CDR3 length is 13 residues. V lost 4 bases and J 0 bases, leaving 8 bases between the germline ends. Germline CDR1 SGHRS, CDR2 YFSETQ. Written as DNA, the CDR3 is TGCGCCAGCAGCACCAGGGACTCCTACGAGCAGTACTTC. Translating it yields CASSTRDSYEQYF.

This chain's CDR3 is CASSQGPPGTSSSYEQYF. The CDR3 DNA follows: TGCGCCAGCAGCCAAGGGCCTCCCGGGACGTCCAGCTCCTACGAGCAGTACTTC. The chain couples TRBV4-1 to TRBJ2-7; D could derive from TRBD1 or TRBD2 (5 bases each). Germline lookup yields CDR1 MGHRA and CDR2 YSYEKL. This CDR3 has 18 residues. Trimming left V 1 base short and J 0 bases short, with 19 bases between.

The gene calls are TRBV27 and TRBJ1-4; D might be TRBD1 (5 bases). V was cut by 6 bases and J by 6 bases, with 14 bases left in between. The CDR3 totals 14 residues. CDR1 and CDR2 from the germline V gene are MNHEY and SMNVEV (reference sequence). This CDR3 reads CASSNGASYEKLFF. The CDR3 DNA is TGTGCCAGCAGCAACGGGGCGTCGTATGAAAAACTGTTTTTT.